The following is a TCR beta chain sequence with its context. The data belong to a study of blood T cell repertoires in COVID-19. Libraries were prepared by immunoSEQ multiplex PCR; TCRdb keeps only in-frame clonotypes and omits some of them. The repertoire holds more than 75,000 clones, with 89% as singletons. Germline values: CDR1 MGHRA, CDR2 YSYEKL. The V and J ends lost 0 bases and 6 bases respectively, with 29 bases between them. The CDR3 is 21 residues long. This TCR came from a man in his fifties or sixties with acute or convalescent COVID-19. V is TRBV4-1 and J is TRBJ2-2, with a tentative D call TRBD2 (5 bases). The specimen was peripheral blood. This CDR3 is CASSQEATMELTYLRPGELFF. In nucleotides, the CDR3 is TGCGCCAGCAGCCAAGAGGCGACTATGGAGTTGACCTACCTACGTCCCGGGGAGCTGTTTTTT.